This TCR beta chain emerged from a study of cytomegalovirus exposure and HLA in healthy donors. This CDR3 has 16 amino acids. In germline, CDR1 is SGHRS, CDR2 YFSETQ. V was clipped by 4 bases and J by 0 bases, with 14 bases between them. Turning to this clone: Its antigen is currently unknown.

Findings of the study overall: Most TCR sequences were uncommon, yet certain public TCRs appeared in many donors. The authors enumerated around 150 TCR beta chains as linked to cytomegalovirus. Later, an analysis found that TCR clusters from the first cohort tended to co-occur in the roughly 120 validation repertoires.

The method was immunoSEQ multiplex PCR; TCRdb's version includes in-frame clones alone and lacks a portion of them. The data show 220,000 or so clones, around 78% seen once. Sequencing input: PBMCs. The V and J genes are TRBV5-1 and TRBJ1-3; D possibly corresponds to TRBD1 (6 bases). The clonotype was recovered from a woman aged 18 to 35 in good health and CMV-seronegative. CDR3 sequence: CASSGTGSGSGNTIYF. DNA of the CDR3: TGCGCCAGCAGCGGTACAGGGTCGGGCTCTGGAAACACCATATATTTT.